What follows is one T cell receptor beta chain and its context. Which antigen it targets is not known. No much larger clonotype is one base removed from it; base qualities were not supplied. The donors were healthy, HIV-negative adults who had no recently reported acute infections or vaccinations. All donors were Caucasian adults living in Nashville, Tennessee, USA. CD4+ T cells were enriched by magnetic negative selection; naive cells were then positively selected on CD45RA, and the negative fraction formed the memory subset. After blood collection by leukapheresis, PBMCs were isolated using Ficoll-Histopaque density gradient centrifugation and then cryopreserved in the vapor phase of liquid nitrogen. Analytical flow cytometry was used to check the purity and quantity of each magnetically sorted T cell population. From each sorted fraction, genomic DNA was isolated and quantified by UV absorbance on a Nanodrop 2000c.

These data come from a study of shared clonotypes between healthy human individuals (dated by TCRdb to 2020 to 2022). Study-level background: The cohort included a few men and a couple of women between 18 and 49 years of age. To estimate repertoire size and how much clonotype sharing occurs between individuals, the study deeply sequenced the blood TCR repertoires of several healthy adults. To increase sequencing depth and limit assay-specific biases, different laboratories used diverse techniques to prepare libraries and sequence TCR repertoires. Leukapheresis yielded between about 0.94 and 8.9 billion PBMCs per donor. For each donor, CD4 naive and CD4 memory were each given three plates, CD8 naive was given two plates, and CD8 memory was given one plate. On the study overall, not on this receptor specifically: Clonotypes shared by all four sorted-subset donors showed higher generation probabilities than non-shared clonotypes. Pairwise subsampling indicated that sequencing depth was expected to affect the degree of clonotype sharing among donors. Across a handful of donors, around 5% of naive CD4, more than 3% of naive CD8, 2.3% of memory CD4, and 0.4% of memory CD8 clonotypes were shared. The genetic and exposure-history diversity represented was limited by the small number of donors. Naive subsets generally had larger estimated clonotype richness than memory subsets did. Even with the large sequencing depth, rarefaction of the sorted-subset datasets indicated that sequencing was incomplete. Sampling was restricted to blood, and TCR repertoires in tissue are likely to differ from TCR repertoires in blood.

Using the deep immunoSEQ assay, TCR CDR3 regions were amplified from genomic DNA by multiplex PCR. For each cell subset, the extracted genomic DNA was distributed evenly across all wells of several immunoSEQ 96-well plates, and each plate served as one replicate. For sorted subsets, each replicate PCR was loaded with 200 ng genomic DNA, equivalent to about 33,000 T cell genomes. The purified libraries were quantified using a Qubit 3.0 fluorometer, sized with a Bioanalyzer 2100, and then quantified again using the KAPA Library Quantification kit. Every immunoSEQ 96-well plate was sequenced on a dedicated single-read 150-cycle Illumina NextSeq 550 flow cell. The authors' pipeline ran thus. Because only junctional sequences without quality scores were contained in the immunoSEQ output, filtering matching that applied to full-length reads could not be performed. Sequences were annotated with PyIR, a Python wrapper for IgBLAST v1.9, using IMGT germline references to assign V/J genes and CDR3. Reads were filtered out if the reads had weak V/J assignments (E-value above 1e-6), no CDR3, stop codons, out-of-frame junctions, or ambiguous translated residues. V3J clonotypes were defined as sequences sharing an identical inferred V gene, J gene, and CDR3 amino acid sequence. To compute the percentage overlap between repertoires, the number of shared unique clonotypes was divided by the size of the smaller repertoire. Repertoire richness was assessed with RTK rarefaction, the Chao1 estimator, and Recon v2.1 estimates of unobserved clonotypes. OLGA was used to compute generation probabilities for all TCRbeta clonotypes that the gDNA method yielded from a few donors. What TCRdb holds here is the immuneACCESS table cut down to in-frame rearrangements. Part of the clones is not present; checked against another copy, under half of the missing clones reflect an unresolved V gene, and the others are unexplained. The DNA was the basis for D and trimming; V, J and clone size are from that table. Across this sample there are some 2,400,000 clones, with about 94% seen only once. The top ten clonotypes cover approximately 0.13% of the sample.

Including the terminal cysteine and phenylalanine, the CDR3 comprises 18 residues. The sequence is cut down to CDR3 DNA, 54 bases in frame from base 1. Sequences MNHGY (CDR1) and SVAAGI (CDR2) are obtained from the germline V gene. V is shortened by 3 bases, J by 0 bases, and the region joining them spans 17 bases. The rearranged segments are TRBV6-9 and TRBJ1-4; the best D guess is TRBD1, with 5 bases matching. This receptor was identified in a man in his late teens or twenties in good health. Sequenced material: naive CD4+ T cells sorted from blood. The cell subset or site label here, explained by the study, means: CD45RA+ positively selected. The DNA sequence follows: TGTGCCAGCAGTTACCTACAGGACGATTGTCCAACTAATGAAAAACTGTTTTTT. This is translated as CASSYLQDDCPTNEKLFF.